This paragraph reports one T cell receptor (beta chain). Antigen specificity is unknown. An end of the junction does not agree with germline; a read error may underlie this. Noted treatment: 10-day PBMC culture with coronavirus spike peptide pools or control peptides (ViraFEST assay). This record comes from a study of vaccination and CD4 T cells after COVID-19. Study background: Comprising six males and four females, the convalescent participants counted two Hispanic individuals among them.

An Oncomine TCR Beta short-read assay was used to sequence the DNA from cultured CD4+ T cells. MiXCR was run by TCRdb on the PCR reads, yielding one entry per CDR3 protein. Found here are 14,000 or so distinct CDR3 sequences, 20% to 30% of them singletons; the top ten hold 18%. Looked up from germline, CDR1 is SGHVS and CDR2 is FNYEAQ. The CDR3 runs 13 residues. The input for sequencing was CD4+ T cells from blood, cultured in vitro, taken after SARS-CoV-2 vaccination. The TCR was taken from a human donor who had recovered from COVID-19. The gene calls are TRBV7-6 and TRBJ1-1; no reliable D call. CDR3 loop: CASSRTVNTEAFF. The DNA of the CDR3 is TGTGCCAGCAGCCGGACGGTGAACACTGAAGCCTTCTTT.